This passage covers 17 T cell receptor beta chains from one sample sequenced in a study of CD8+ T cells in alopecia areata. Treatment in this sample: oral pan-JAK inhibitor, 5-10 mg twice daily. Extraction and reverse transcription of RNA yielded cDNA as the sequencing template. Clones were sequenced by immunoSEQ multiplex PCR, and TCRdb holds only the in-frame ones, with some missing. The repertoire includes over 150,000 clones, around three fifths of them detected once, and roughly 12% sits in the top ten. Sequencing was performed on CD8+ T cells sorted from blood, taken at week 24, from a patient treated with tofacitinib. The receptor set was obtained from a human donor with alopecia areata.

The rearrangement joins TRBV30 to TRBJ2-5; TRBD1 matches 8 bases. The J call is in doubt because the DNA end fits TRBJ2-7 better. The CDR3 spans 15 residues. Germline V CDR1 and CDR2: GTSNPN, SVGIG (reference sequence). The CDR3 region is CAWSRPGGLGYEQYF. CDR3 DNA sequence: TGTGCCTGGAGTCGCCCAGGGGGCTTGGGCTACGAGCAGTACTTC.

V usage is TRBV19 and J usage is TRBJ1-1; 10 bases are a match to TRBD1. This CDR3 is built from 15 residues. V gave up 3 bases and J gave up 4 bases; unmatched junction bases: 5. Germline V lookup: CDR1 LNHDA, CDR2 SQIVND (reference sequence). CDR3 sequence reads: CASSMGTGAVTEAFF. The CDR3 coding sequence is TGTGCCAGTAGTATGGGGACAGGGGCCGTCACTGAAGCTTTCTTT.

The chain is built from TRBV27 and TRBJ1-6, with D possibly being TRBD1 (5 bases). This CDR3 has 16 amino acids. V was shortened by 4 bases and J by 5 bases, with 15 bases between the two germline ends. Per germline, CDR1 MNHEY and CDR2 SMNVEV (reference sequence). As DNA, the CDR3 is TGTGCCAGCAGTTCCCAAAAGGCAGGGAATAATTCACCCCTCCACTTT. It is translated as CASSSQKAGNNSPLHF.

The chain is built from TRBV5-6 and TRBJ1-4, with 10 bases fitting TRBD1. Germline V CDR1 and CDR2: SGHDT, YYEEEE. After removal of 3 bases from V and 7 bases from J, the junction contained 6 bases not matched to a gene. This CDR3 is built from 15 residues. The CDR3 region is CASSSLTGGGEKLFF. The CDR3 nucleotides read TGTGCCAGCAGCTCGCTGACAGGGGGCGGTGAAAAACTGTTTTTT.

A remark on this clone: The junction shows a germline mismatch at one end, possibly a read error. In DNA, the CDR3 is TGCAGCGCACAGCAAGGGACAGTCTTC. The encoded protein is CSAQQGTVF. V gene TRBV29-1 combines with J gene TRBJ1-2; 7 positions match TRBD1. Germline CDR1 and CDR2: SQVTM and ANQGSEA. The CDR3 is 9 amino acids.

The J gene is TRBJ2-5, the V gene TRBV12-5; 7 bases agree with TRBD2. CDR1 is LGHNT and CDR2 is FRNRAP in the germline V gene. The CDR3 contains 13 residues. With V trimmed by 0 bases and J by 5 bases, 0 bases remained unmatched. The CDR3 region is CASGLVLAETQYF. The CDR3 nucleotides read TGTGCTAGTGGTTTGGTACTAGCGGAGACCCAGTACTTC.

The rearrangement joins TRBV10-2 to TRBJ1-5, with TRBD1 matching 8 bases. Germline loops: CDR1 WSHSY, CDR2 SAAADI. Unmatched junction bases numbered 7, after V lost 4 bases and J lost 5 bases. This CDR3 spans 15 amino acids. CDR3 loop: CASSGGTGRHQPQHF. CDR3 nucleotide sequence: TGCGCCAGCAGTGGGGGGACAGGTCGGCATCAGCCCCAGCATTTT.

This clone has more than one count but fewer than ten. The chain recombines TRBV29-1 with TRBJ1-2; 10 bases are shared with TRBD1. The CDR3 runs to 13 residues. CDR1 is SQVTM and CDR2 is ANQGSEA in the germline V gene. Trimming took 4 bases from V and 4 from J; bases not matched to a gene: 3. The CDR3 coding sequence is TGCAGCGTTGTCTGGACAGGGGGCTATGGCTACACCTTC. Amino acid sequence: CSVVWTGGYGYTF.

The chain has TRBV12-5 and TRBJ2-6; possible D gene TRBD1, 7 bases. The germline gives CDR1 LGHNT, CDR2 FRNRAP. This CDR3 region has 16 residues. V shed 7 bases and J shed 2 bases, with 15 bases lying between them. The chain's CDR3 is CASDLSRGAGANVLTF. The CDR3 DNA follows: TGTGCTAGTGACCTCTCCAGGGGGGCTGGGGCCAACGTCCTGACTTTC.

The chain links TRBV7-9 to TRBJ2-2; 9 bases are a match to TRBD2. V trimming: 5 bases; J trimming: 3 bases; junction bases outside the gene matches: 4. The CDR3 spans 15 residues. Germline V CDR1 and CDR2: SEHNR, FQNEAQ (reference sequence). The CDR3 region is CASSTGLADTGELFF. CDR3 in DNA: TGTGCCAGCAGCACGGGACTAGCCGACACCGGGGAGCTGTTTTTT.

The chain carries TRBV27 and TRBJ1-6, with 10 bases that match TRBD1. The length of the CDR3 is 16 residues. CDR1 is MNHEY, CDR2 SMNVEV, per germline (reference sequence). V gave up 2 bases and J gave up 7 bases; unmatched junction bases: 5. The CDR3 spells CASSLDRDRGNSPLHF. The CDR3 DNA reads TGTGCCAGCAGTTTAGACCGGGACAGGGGCAATTCACCCCTCCACTTT.

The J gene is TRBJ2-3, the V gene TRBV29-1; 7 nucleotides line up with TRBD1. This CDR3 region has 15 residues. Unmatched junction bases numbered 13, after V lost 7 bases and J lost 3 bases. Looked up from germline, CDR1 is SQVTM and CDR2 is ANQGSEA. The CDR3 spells CSAVVTGIGTDTQYF. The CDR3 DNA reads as TGCAGCGCTGTTGTGACAGGGATCGGTACAGATACGCAGTATTTT.

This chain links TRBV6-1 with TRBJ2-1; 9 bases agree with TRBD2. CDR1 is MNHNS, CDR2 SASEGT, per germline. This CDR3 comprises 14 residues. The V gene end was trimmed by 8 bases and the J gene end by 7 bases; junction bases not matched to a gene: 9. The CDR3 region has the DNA TGTGCCAGCCAATTAGCGGGGGCGTCGAATGAGCAGTTCTTC. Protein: CASQLAGASNEQFF.

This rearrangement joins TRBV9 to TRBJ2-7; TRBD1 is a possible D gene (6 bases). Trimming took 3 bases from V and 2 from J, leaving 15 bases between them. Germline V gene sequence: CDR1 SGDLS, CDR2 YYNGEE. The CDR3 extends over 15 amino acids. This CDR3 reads CASSDLPGQTYEQYF. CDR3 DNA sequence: TGTGCCAGCAGCGACCTACCGGGACAAACCTACGAGCAGTACTTC. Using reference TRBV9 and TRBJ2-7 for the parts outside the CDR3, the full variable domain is DSGVTQTPKHLITATGQRVTLRCSPRSGDLSVYWYQQSLDQGLQFLIQYYNGEERAKGNILERFSAQQFPDLHSELNLSSLELGDSALYFCASSDLPGQTYEQYFGPGTRLTVT.

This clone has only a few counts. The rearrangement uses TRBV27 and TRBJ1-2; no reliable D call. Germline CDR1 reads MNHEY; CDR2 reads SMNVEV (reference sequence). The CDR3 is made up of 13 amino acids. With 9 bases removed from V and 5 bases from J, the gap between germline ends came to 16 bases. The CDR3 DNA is TGTGCCAGTTCTTCGACTCCCCGGTATGGCTACACCTTC. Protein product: CASSSTPRYGYTF.

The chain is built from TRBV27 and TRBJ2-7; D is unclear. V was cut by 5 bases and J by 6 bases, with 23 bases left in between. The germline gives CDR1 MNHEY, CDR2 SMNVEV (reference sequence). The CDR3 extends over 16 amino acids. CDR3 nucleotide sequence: TGTGCCAGCAGTAGCCATCTGTCGACTGGAATTGGCGAGCAGTACTTC. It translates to CASSSHLSTGIGEQYF.

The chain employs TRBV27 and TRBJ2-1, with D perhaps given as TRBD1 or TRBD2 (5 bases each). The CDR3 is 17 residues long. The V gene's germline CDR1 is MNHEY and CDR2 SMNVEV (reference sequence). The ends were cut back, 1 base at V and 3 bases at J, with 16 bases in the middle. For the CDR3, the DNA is TGTGCCAGCAGTTTATTTTGGGGGATATCAGACTACAATGAGCAGTTCTTC. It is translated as CASSLFWGISDYNEQFF.